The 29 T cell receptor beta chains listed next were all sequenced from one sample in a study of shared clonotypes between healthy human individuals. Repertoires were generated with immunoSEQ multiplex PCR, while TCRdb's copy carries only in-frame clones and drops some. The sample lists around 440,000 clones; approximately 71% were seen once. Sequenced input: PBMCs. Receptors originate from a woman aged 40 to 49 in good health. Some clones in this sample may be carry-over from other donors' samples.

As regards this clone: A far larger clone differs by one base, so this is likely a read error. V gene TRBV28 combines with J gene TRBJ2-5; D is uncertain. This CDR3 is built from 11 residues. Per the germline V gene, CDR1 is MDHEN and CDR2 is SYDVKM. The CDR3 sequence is CTSTSVETQYF. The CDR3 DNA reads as TGTACCAGCACGTCGGTTGAGACCCAGTACTTC.

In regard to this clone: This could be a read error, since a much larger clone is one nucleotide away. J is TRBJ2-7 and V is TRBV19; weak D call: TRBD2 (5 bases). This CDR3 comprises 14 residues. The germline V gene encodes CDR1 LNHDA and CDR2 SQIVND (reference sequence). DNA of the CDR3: TGTGCCAGTAAAGGATCGAACGGGGTGTACGAGCCGTACTTC. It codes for CASKGSNGVYEPYF.

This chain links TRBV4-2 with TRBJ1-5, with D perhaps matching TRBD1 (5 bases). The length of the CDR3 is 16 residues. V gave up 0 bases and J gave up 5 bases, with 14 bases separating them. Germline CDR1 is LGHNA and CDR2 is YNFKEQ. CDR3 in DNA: TGTGCCAGCAGCCAAGATGGGGCGCAGGGACATCAGCCCCAGCATTTT. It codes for CASSQDGAQGHQPQHF.

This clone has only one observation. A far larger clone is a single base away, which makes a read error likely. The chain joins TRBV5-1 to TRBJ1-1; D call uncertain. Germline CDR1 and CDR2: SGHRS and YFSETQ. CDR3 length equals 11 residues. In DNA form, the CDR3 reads TGCGCCAGCAGCTTGGGCACTGAAGCTCTCTTT. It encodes CASSLGTEALF.

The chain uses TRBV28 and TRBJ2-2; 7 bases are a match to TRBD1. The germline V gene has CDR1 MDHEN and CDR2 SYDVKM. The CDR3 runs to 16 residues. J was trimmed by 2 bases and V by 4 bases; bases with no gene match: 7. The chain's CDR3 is CASSSPGQSNTGELFF. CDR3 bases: TGTGCCAGCAGTTCCCCGGGACAGAGTAACACCGGGGAGCTGTTTTTT.

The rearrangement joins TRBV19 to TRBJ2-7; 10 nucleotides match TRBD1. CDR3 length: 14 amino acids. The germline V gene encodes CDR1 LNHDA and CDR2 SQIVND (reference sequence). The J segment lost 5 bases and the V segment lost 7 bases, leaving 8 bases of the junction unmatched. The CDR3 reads CASTPTGGIDEQYF. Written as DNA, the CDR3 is TGTGCCAGTACCCCGACAGGGGGCATCGACGAGCAGTACTTC.

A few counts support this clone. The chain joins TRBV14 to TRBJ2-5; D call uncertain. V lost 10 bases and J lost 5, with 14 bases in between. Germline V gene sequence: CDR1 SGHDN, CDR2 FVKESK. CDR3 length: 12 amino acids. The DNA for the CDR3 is TGTGCCACCTCGGGCAGTTCGGAGACCCAGTACTTC. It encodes CATSGSSETQYF.

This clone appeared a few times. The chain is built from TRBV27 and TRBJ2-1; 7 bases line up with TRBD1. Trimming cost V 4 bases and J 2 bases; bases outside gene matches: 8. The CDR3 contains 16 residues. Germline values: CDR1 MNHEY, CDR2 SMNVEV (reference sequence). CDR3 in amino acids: CASSSPLGGAYNEQFF. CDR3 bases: TGTGCCAGCAGTTCTCCGTTAGGGGGCGCCTACAATGAGCAGTTCTTC.

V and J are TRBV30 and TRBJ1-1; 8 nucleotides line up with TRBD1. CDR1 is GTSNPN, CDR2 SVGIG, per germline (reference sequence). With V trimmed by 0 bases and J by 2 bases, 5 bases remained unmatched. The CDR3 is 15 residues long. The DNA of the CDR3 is TGTGCCTGGAGTGTAGGACAGGGATTAAACACTGAAGCTTTCTTT. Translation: CAWSVGQGLNTEAFF.

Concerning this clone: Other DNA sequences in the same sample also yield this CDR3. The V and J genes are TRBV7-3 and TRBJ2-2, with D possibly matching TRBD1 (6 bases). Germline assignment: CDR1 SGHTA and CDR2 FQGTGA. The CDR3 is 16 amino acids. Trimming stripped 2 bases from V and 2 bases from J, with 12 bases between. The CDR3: CASSLLPGQNTGELFF. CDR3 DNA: TGTGCCAGCAGCTTACTCCCGGGACAAAACACCGGGGAGCTGTTTTTT. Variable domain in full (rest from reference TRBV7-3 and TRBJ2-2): GAGVSQTPSNKVTEKGKYVELRCDPISGHTALYWYRQSLGQGPEFLIYFQGTGAADDSGLPNDRFFAVRPEGSVSTLKIQRTERGDSAVYLCASSLLPGQNTGELFFGEGSRLTVL.

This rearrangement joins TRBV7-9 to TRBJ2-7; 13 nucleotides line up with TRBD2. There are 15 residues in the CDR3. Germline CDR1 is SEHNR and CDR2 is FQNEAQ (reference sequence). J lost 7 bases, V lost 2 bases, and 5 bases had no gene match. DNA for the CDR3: TGTGCCAGCAGCTTAACTAGCGGGAGGGTTCGGGAGCAGTACTTC. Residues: CASSLTSGRVREQYF.

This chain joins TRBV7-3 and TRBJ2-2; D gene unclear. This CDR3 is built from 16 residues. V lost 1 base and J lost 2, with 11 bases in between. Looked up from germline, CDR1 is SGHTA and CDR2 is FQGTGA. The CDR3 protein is CASSLNSPFNTGELFF. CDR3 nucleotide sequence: TGTGCCAGCAGCTTAAACAGCCCATTCAACACCGGGGAGCTGTTTTTT.

CDR3 nucleotides: TGCAGCGTTGATGCTAGCGGGAGTATGGGTTCCTACGAGCAGTACTTC. It codes for CSVDASGSMGSYEQYF. This rearrangement joins TRBV29-1 to TRBJ2-7; 10 bases are a match to TRBD2. Germline CDR1 is SQVTM and CDR2 is ANQGSEA. V lost 3 bases to trimming and J lost 1 base; unmatched junction nucleotides: 9. The CDR3 sequence is 16 residues long.

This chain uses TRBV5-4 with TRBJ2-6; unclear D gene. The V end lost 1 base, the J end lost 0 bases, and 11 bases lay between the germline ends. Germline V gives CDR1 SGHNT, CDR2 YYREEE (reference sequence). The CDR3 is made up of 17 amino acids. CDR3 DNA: TGTGCCAGCAGCTTGCCTTTGGGGTTCTCTGGGGCCAACGTCCTGACTTTC. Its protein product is CASSLPLGFSGANVLTF. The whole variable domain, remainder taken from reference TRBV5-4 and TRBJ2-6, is ETGVTQSPTHLIKTRGQQVTLRCSSQSGHNTVSWYQQALGQGPQFIFQYYREEENGRGNFPPRFSGLQFPNYSSELNVNALELDDSALYLCASSLPLGFSGANVLTFGAGSRLTVL.

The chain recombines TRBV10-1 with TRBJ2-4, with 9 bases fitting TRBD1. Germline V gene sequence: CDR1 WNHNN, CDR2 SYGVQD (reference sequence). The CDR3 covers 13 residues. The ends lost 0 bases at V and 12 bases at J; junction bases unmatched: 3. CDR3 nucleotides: TGCGCCAGCAGTGAGTCGCGGGACAGGGATCAGTACTTC. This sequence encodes CASSESRDRDQYF.

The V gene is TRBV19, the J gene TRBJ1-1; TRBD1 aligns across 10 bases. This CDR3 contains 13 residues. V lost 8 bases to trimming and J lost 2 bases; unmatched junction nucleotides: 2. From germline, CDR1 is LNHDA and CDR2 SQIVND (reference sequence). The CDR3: CASGTGVNTEAFF. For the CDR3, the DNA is TGTGCCAGTGGGACAGGGGTCAACACTGAAGCTTTCTTT.

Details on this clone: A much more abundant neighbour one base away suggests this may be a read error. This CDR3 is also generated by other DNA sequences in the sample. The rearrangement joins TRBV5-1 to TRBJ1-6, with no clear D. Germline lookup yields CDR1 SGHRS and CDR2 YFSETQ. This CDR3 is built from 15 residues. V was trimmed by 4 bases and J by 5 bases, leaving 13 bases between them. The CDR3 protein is CASSLRQSNNSPLHF. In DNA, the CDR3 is TGCGCCAGCAGCCTGCGGCAGAGTAATAATTCACCCCTCCACTTT.

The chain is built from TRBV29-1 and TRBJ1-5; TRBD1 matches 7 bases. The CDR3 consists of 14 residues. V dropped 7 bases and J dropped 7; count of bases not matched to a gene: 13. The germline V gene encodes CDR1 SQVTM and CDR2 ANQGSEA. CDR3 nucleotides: TGCAGCGCAGGGGGGGGCTCTAAAGGGCAGCCCCAGCATTTT. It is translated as CSAGGGSKGQPQHF.

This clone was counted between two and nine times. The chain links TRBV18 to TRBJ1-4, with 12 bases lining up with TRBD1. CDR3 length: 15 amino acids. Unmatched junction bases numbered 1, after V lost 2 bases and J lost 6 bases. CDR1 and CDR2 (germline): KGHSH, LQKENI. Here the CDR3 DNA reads TGTGCCAGCTCACCAGGGGACAGGGGGCATGAAAAACTGTTTTTT. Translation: CASSPGDRGHEKLFF.

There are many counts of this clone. CDR3 nucleotides: TGTGCCAGCAGCCCAGGACAGTTTTCTTTCGAGCAGTACTTC. Protein: CASSPGQFSFEQYF. This chain joins TRBV11-2 and TRBJ2-7; D possibly corresponds to TRBD1 (6 bases). The CDR3 has 14 residues. Per the germline V gene, CDR1 is SGHAT and CDR2 is FQNNGV. V was pared by 5 bases and J by 6 bases, with 17 bases between.

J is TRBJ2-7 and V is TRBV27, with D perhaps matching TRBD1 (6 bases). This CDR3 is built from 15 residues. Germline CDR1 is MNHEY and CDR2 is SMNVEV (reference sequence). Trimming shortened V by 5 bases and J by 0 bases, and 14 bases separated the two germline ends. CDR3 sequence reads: CASSVSGASSYEQYF. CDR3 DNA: TGTGCCAGCAGTGTCTCAGGGGCAAGCTCCTACGAGCAGTACTTC.

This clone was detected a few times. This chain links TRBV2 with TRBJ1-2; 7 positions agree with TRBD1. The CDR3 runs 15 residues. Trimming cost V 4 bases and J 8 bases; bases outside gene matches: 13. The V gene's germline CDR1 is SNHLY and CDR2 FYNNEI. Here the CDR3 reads CASSVAGGPWGGYTF. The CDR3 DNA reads TGTGCCAGCAGTGTTGCAGGGGGGCCCTGGGGCGGCTACACCTTC.

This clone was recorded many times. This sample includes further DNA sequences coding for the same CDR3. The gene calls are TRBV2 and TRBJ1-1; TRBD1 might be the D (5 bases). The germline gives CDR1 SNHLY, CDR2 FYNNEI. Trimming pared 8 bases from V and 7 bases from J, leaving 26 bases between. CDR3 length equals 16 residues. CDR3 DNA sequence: TGTGCCAGCCATGGGGTTCTTGGGCAGGGTCGAGGTGAAGCTTTCTTT. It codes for CASHGVLGQGRGEAFF.

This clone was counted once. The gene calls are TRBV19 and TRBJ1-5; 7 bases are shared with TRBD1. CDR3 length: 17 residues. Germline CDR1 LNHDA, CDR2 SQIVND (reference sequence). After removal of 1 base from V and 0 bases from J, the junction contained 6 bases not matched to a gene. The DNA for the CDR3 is TGTGCCAGTAGTATAGCCGGGCAGGGGGTTAGCAATCAGCCCCAGCATTTT. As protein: CASSIAGQGVSNQPQHF.

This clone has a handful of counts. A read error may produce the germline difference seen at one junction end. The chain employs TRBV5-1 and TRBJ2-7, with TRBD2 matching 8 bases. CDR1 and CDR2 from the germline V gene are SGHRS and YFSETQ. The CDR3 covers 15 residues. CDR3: CASSPFSGSSHEQYF. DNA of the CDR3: TGCGCCAGCAGCCCCTTCAGCGGGAGCTCCCACGAGCAGTACTTC. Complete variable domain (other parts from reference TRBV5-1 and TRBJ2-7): KAGVTQTPRYLIKTRGQQVTLSCSPISGHRSVSWYQQTPGQGLQFLFEYFSETQRNKGNFPGRFSGRQFSNSRSEMNVSTLELGDSALYLCASSPFSGSSHEQYFGPGTRLTVT.

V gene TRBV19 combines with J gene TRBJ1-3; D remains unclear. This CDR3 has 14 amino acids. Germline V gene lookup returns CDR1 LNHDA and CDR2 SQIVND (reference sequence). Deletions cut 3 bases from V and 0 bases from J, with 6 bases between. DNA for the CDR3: TGTGCCAGTAGTATGGGGAACTCTGGAAACACCATATATTTT. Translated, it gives CASSMGNSGNTIYF.

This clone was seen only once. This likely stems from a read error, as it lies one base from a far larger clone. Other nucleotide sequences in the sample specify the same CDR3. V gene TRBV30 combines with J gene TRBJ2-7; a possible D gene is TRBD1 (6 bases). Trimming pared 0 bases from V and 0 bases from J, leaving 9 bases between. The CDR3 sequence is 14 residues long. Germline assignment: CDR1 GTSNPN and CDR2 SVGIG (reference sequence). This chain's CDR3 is CAWSVPRGSYEQYF. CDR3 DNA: TGTGCCTGGAGTGTACCCAGGGGCTCCTACGAGCAGTACTTC.

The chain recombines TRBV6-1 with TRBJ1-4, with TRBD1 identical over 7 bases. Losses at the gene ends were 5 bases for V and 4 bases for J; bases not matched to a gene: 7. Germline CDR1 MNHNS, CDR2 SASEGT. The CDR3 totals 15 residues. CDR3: CASSSTGDYNEKLFF. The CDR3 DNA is TGTGCCAGCAGTTCAACAGGGGACTATAATGAAAAACTGTTTTTT.

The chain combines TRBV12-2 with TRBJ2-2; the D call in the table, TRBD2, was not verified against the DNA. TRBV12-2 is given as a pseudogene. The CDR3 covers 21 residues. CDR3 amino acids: CASRTGVDGEREVRNTGELFF. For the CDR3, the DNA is TGTGCAAGTCGCACAGGGGTGGACGGGGAGCGGGAGGTTAGGAACACCGGGGAGCTGTTTTTT.